The 31 T cell receptor beta chains given below trace back to one sample, sequenced in a study of beta chain features in type 1 diabetes. Expressed TCRB transcripts got sequenced, as all isolated RNA was reverse transcribed. Only in-frame clones appear in the TCRdb table, and some are missing; sequencing was by immunoSEQ multiplex PCR. The sample shows 600,000 to 650,000 clones, about 14% of them seen only once. Specimen: naive CD4+ T cells from blood. The receptors derive from a man in his late teens or twenties in good health.

This clone has only a few counts. The chain joins TRBV29-1 to TRBJ1-2; tentatively, D is TRBD1 (6 bases). This CDR3 has 12 residues. CDR1 is SQVTM, CDR2 ANQGSEA, per germline. V was trimmed by 7 bases and J by 4 bases, leaving 13 bases between them. The CDR3 region is CSGVGAFYGYTF. CDR3 in DNA: TGCAGCGGGGTGGGGGCGTTCTATGGCTACACCTTC.

This chain uses TRBV11-2 with TRBJ1-1; D is unresolved. The CDR3 totals 15 residues. Trimming pared 0 bases from V and 1 base from J, leaving 9 bases between. Per the germline V gene, CDR1 is SGHAT and CDR2 is FQNNGV. DNA of the CDR3: TGTGCCAGCAGCTTAGAATACAGCCCGAACACTGAAGCTTTCTTT. It translates to CASSLEYSPNTEAFF.

This clone was counted a few times. The chain employs TRBV5-4 and TRBJ2-5, with D maybe TRBD2 (5 bases). Germline lookup yields CDR1 SGHNT and CDR2 YYREEE (reference sequence). V lost 4 bases and J lost 4, with 20 bases in between. The length of the CDR3 is 16 residues. CDR3 loop: CASSQGISGSLETQYF. In DNA, the CDR3 is TGTGCCAGCAGCCAAGGGATCTCGGGAAGTTTAGAGACCCAGTACTTC.

This clone occurred a few times. This chain connects TRBV4-2 to TRBJ1-6; no reliable D call. Trimming shortened V by 6 bases and J by 4 bases, and 10 bases separated the two germline ends. The CDR3 contains 14 residues. Germline V gene lookup returns CDR1 LGHNA and CDR2 YNFKEQ. The CDR3 region has the DNA TGTGCCAGCAGTCTTGGACGGTATAATTCACCCCTCCACTTT. Its protein is CASSLGRYNSPLHF.

There are a few counts of this clone. This rearrangement joins TRBV10-3 to TRBJ1-6; D ambiguous. From germline, CDR1 is ENHRY and CDR2 SYGVKD. V shed 11 bases and J shed 7 bases, with 18 bases lying between them. The CDR3 runs 14 residues. CDR3 region: CAAERGLGNSPLHF. CDR3 nucleotide sequence: TGTGCCGCCGAGCGCGGCCTCGGGAATTCACCCCTCCACTTT.

This chain links TRBV27 with TRBJ2-7, with D unclear. Trimming cost V 4 bases and J 0 bases, with 7 bases left between them. This CDR3 is built from 13 residues. CDR1 and CDR2 from the germline V gene are MNHEY and SMNVEV (reference sequence). CDR3 nucleotide sequence: TGTGCCAGCAGTTCGCTGAGCTCCTACGAGCAGTACTTC. Translated, it gives CASSSLSSYEQYF.

This chain links TRBV4-3 with TRBJ2-7, with 10 nucleotides matching TRBD1. This CDR3 contains 16 residues. After removal of 3 bases from V and 7 bases from J, the junction contained 12 bases not matched to a gene. Looked up from germline, CDR1 is LGHNA and CDR2 is YSLEER. The CDR3 protein is CASSHRDRGHFWEQYF. DNA for the CDR3: TGCGCCAGCAGCCACAGGGACAGGGGCCACTTTTGGGAGCAGTACTTC.

This clone was found a few times. The chain is built from TRBV29-1 and TRBJ2-7; D gene ambiguous. The V end was cut by 2 bases, the J end by 0 bases, with 8 bases between. The CDR3 spans 13 residues. Looked up from germline, CDR1 is SQVTM and CDR2 is ANQGSEA. CDR3 DNA: TGCAGCGTTGAACGACCGCTCTCCTACGAGCAGTACTTC. This translates into CSVERPLSYEQYF.

This clone turned up a few times. The chain combines TRBV29-1 with TRBJ1-1; 9 bases line up with TRBD1. Germline V gene lookup returns CDR1 SQVTM and CDR2 ANQGSEA. This CDR3 has 13 residues. V shed 4 bases and J 5 bases; nucleotides not matched to a gene: 5. This chain's CDR3 is CSVAYRGRTEAFF. The CDR3, as DNA: TGCAGCGTTGCCTACAGGGGGCGAACTGAAGCTTTCTTT.

This clone was detected only a few times. The chain joins TRBV29-1 to TRBJ1-1; TRBD1 matches at 9 bases. V shed 7 bases and J 1 base; nucleotides not matched to a gene: 7. The germline V gene encodes CDR1 SQVTM and CDR2 ANQGSEA. This CDR3 spans 14 amino acids. The CDR3 protein is CSGQQGARNTEAFF. The CDR3 bases are TGCAGCGGGCAACAGGGGGCACGGAACACTGAAGCTTTCTTT.

This chain links TRBV13 with TRBJ2-7; D is ambiguous. This CDR3 region has 13 residues. V gave up 1 base and J gave up 7 bases, with 11 bases separating them. Germline assignment: CDR1 PRHDT and CDR2 FYEKMQ (reference sequence). The DNA of the CDR3 is TGTGCCAGCAGCTTAGCTCCTTTGTTTGAGCAGTACTTC. This translates into CASSLAPLFEQYF.

The rearrangement uses TRBV7-6 and TRBJ1-6; maybe TRBD1 (6 bases). The CDR3 is 16 amino acids. Germline V gene data show CDR1 as SGHVS and CDR2 as FNYEAQ. The germline V and J ends were trimmed by 1 base and 9 bases, with 16 bases remaining between them. The CDR3 bases are TGTGCCAGCAGCTTAGGGCAGGGGACGATACGTTCACCCCTCCACTTT. Translated: CASSLGQGTIRSPLHF.

The J gene is TRBJ2-7, the V gene TRBV11-2; D could derive from TRBD1 or TRBD2 (7 bases each). There are 12 residues in the CDR3. Per germline, CDR1 SGHAT and CDR2 FQNNGV. V was clipped by 7 bases and J by 7 bases, with 14 bases between them. The DNA for the CDR3 is TGTGCCAGCATCAACAGGGGAGGGGAGCAGTACTTC. Encoded protein: CASINRGGEQYF.

This clone appeared once. The chain recombines TRBV7-6 with TRBJ1-1; D unresolved. Germline loops: CDR1 SGHVS, CDR2 FNYEAQ. This CDR3 contains 13 residues. Trimming removed 2 bases from V and 1 base from J, with 5 bases in between. The CDR3 is CASSLRKNTEAFF. The CDR3 bases are TGTGCCAGCAGCTTACGGAAGAACACTGAAGCTTTCTTT.

This clone was seen more than once but under ten times. The chain links TRBV28 to TRBJ1-5, with 10 positions matching TRBD1. Per the germline V gene, CDR1 is MDHEN and CDR2 is SYDVKM. J was trimmed by 6 bases and V by 7 bases; bases with no gene match: 6. The CDR3 covers 14 residues. In DNA, the CDR3 is TGTGCCAGCAACCTAGGACAGGGGGGTCAGCCCCAGCATTTT. It translates to CASNLGQGGQPQHF.

The chain is built from TRBV11-2 and TRBJ2-3; the D gene is possibly TRBD2 (5 bases). This CDR3 has 13 amino acids. Per germline, CDR1 SGHAT and CDR2 FQNNGV. V shed 5 bases and J shed 5 bases, with 11 bases lying between them. The chain's CDR3 is CASSPTGIDTQYF. The CDR3 bases are TGTGCCAGCAGCCCAACGGGGATAGATACGCAGTATTTT.

This chain joins TRBV6-5 and TRBJ1-2, with TRBD1 identical over 7 bases. V lost 2 bases, J lost 4 bases, and 7 bases stayed unmatched. Germline CDR1 is MNHEY and CDR2 is SVGAGI. CDR3 length equals 15 residues. CDR3 sequence reads: CASSYRRGATYGYTF. CDR3 coding DNA: TGTGCCAGCAGTTACCGCAGGGGGGCTACCTATGGCTACACCTTC.

V usage is TRBV7-3 and J usage is TRBJ1-2; D call uncertain. The germline V gene has CDR1 SGHTA and CDR2 FQGTGA. CDR3 length: 15 residues. The V and J ends lost 1 base and 5 bases respectively, with 14 bases between them. The chain's CDR3 is CASSLIAGSAYGYTF. The DNA of the CDR3 is TGTGCCAGCAGCTTAATCGCTGGAAGTGCGTATGGCTACACCTTC.

The V call is TRBV11-2, the J call TRBJ2-3, with D perhaps assigned TRBD1 or TRBD2 (6 bases each). Trimming shortened V by 8 bases and J by 4 bases, and 10 bases separated the two germline ends. The CDR3 runs to 12 residues. Germline CDR1 and CDR2: SGHAT and FQNNGV. Written as DNA, the CDR3 is TGTGCCAGCTCGGAGGGGGCAGATACGCAGTATTTT. As protein: CASSEGADTQYF.

The chain combines TRBV6-5 with TRBJ2-7; D not certain. This CDR3 has 12 residues. Looked up from germline, CDR1 is MNHEY and CDR2 is SVGAGI. The CDR3 region is CASRTTSYEQYF. The CDR3 nucleotides read TGTGCGTCGAGGACGACGTCGTACGAGCAGTACTTC.

This clone was seen only a few times. This chain links TRBV10-3 with TRBJ2-5; 8 nucleotides match TRBD1. V lost 10 bases, J lost 2 bases, and 3 bases stayed unmatched. CDR3 length equals 12 residues. The germline CDR1 and CDR2 sequences are ENHRY and SYGVKD. The CDR3 DNA is TGTGCCACACGACAGGGGCAAGAGACCCAGTACTTC. As protein: CATRQGQETQYF.

The chain employs TRBV20-1 and TRBJ1-2; D not resolved. CDR1 and CDR2 from the germline V gene are DFQATT and SNEGSKA (reference sequence). V was trimmed by 5 bases and J by 6 bases, leaving 7 bases between them. CDR3 length equals 10 residues. DNA of the CDR3: TGCAGTGCTTTCGGGAATGGCTACACCTTC. Its translation is CSAFGNGYTF.

The table lists this clone with many counts. The same CDR3 arises from other DNA sequences in this sample as well. V is TRBV5-1 and J is TRBJ2-3; D unresolved. The CDR3 loop spans 13 amino acids. Germline V gene data show CDR1 as SGHRS and CDR2 as YFSETQ. Trimming pared 0 bases from V and 1 base from J, leaving 3 bases between. The CDR3 sequence is CASSLAGTDTQYF. The DNA of the CDR3 is TGCGCCAGCAGCTTGGCCGGCACAGATACGCAGTATTTT.

This chain connects TRBV19 to TRBJ2-3; D unresolved. Germline values: CDR1 LNHDA, CDR2 SQIVND (reference sequence). V lost 7 bases and J lost 5, with 16 bases in between. This CDR3 is built from 14 residues. As DNA, the CDR3 is TGTGCCAGTAAAAGGACCCAAGGTCAAGATACGCAGTATTTT. It is translated as CASKRTQGQDTQYF. Using reference TRBV19 and TRBJ2-3 for the parts outside the CDR3, the full variable domain is DGGITQSPKYLFRKEGQNVTLSCEQNLNHDAMYWYRQDPGQGLRLIYYSQIVNDFQKGDIAEGYSVSREKKESFPLTVTSAQKNPTAFYLCASKRTQGQDTQYFGPGTRLTVL.

This rearrangement joins TRBV5-1 to TRBJ1-5, with D uncertain. Trimming left V 0 bases short and J 6 bases short, with 10 bases between. The CDR3 covers 14 residues. Germline CDR1 reads SGHRS; CDR2 reads YFSETQ. CDR3: CASSLEEEGQPQHF. The CDR3 DNA follows: TGCGCCAGCAGCTTGGAAGAAGAGGGTCAGCCCCAGCATTTT.

This clone was detected ten times or more. V and J are TRBV28 and TRBJ2-4; D gene ambiguous. Germline CDR1 MDHEN, CDR2 SYDVKM. The length of the CDR3 is 14 residues. V was clipped by 4 bases and J by 12 bases, with 19 bases between them. The CDR3 DNA reads TGTGCCAGCAGTTCCCGCCGCTTGTCTGACGCTCAGTACTTC. Its translation: CASSSRRLSDAQYF.

The chain links TRBV11-1 to TRBJ2-7; D ambiguous. This CDR3 is 15 amino acids long. V was clipped by 2 bases and J by 0 bases, with 11 bases between them. Per the germline V gene, CDR1 is SGHAT and CDR2 is FQDESV (reference sequence). The CDR3 DNA reads TGTGCCAGCAGCTTACCCAGCGCCGGCTCCTACGAGCAGTACTTC. Translated, it gives CASSLPSAGSYEQYF.

This clone was observed a few times. J is TRBJ1-2 and V is TRBV28, with D tentatively TRBD1 (5 bases). Trimming removed 3 bases at V and 4 bases at J, with 9 bases between. CDR1 is MDHEN and CDR2 is SYDVKM in the germline V gene. The CDR3 spans 13 residues. For the CDR3, the DNA is TGTGCCAGCAGTTTGGGCAGGGCCTATGGCTACACCTTC. Protein product: CASSLGRAYGYTF.

Only one count was recorded for this clone. In DNA, the CDR3 is TGTGCCAGCAGCTTATCGGTCGAGCAGTACTTC. Translation gives CASSLSVEQYF. The chain recombines TRBV7-2 with TRBJ2-7; unclear D gene. Trimming pared 2 bases from V and 6 bases from J, leaving 5 bases between. Germline V CDR1 and CDR2: SGHTA, FQGNSA. CDR3 length: 11 amino acids.

The chain carries TRBV9 and TRBJ2-2; D is unresolved. With 2 bases removed from V and 2 bases from J, the gap between germline ends came to 10 bases. The CDR3 consists of 15 residues. Germline-derived CDR1 and CDR2 are SGDLS and YYNGEE. CDR3: CASSVIGPNTGELFF. Written as DNA, the CDR3 is TGTGCCAGCAGCGTGATAGGACCAAACACCGGGGAGCTGTTTTTT.

This clone was recorded a few times. This rearrangement joins TRBV7-2 to TRBJ2-3, with D unresolved. V lost 2 bases and J lost 2, with 8 bases in between. Germline CDR1 and CDR2: SGHTA and FQGNSA. The CDR3 contains 14 residues. DNA for the CDR3: TGTGCCAGCAGCTTAAGTATCTTCACAGATACGCAGTATTTT. As protein: CASSLSIFTDTQYF.